A single sample is the source of the 15 T cell receptor beta chains below, sequenced in a study of tumor-infiltrating lymphocytes in primary liver carcinoma. DNA and RNA were both co-extracted from 20-30 mg of bulk tissue that had not been sorted. A constant-region primer primed TCR beta cDNA synthesis from around 500 ng of total RNA. Nested multiplex PCR, run for three rounds with slightly modified ARM-PCR, yielded TCR beta libraries. Investigators reported that the first two PCR rounds, at 10 cycles each, used TRBV1-TRBV30 forward primers with a C-beta reverse primer. From the multiplex PCR reads, TCRdb called clonotypes with MiXCR, one entry per CDR3 protein. The profile shows around 100,000 distinct CDR3 sequences, approximately 68% of them singletons. The specimen was liver tumor tissue from sampling region 5. Subset noted: tumor region T5, tumor centre. These receptors all stem from a woman aged 55-75 years with primary liver carcinoma and hepatitis B virus infection.

Remarks on this clonotype: A much more abundant neighbour one base away suggests this may be a read error. The genes are TRBV6-5 and TRBJ2-5, with D tentatively TRBD1 (6 bases). In germline, CDR1 is MNHEY, CDR2 SVGAGI. This CDR3 comprises 14 residues. The CDR3 coding sequence is TGTGCCAGCAGTAACCTCAGGGGTCAAGAGACCCTGTACTTC. Translated, it gives CASSNLRGQETLYF.

Regarding this clonotype: Mismatch with germline at one junction end may stem from a read error. The chain joins TRBV6-6 to TRBJ2-5; maybe TRBD1 (6 bases). Germline CDR1 is MNHNY and CDR2 is SVGAGI (reference sequence). The CDR3 consists of 17 residues. CDR3 amino acids: CANSYSTYRAPQETQYF. DNA of the CDR3: TGTGCCAACAGTTACTCGACTTACAGGGCTCCCCAGGAGACCCAGTACTTC.

The table lists this clonotype with many counts. The J gene is TRBJ2-1, the V gene TRBV29-1; 9 bases line up with TRBD1. Germline-derived CDR1 and CDR2 are SQVTM and ANQGSEA. V shed 6 bases and J 5 bases; nucleotides not matched to a gene: 5. The CDR3 is 13 residues long. Here the CDR3 DNA reads TGCAGCGTCCCGGGACAGGGCAACAATGAGCAGTTCTTC. This gives the protein CSVPGQGNNEQFF.

This clonotype has just one count. Just one base apart from a much larger clone, this may be a read error. Since no conserved phenylalanine or tryptophan closes the CDR3, a read error is the likely cause. V gene TRBV25-1 combines with J gene TRBJ2-7; D is uncertain. V was cut by 2 bases and J by 1 base, with 21 bases left in between. The germline CDR1 and CDR2 sequences are MGHDK and SYGVNS. The CDR3 has 18 amino acids. Here the CDR3 reads CASSEGWSSLSTSYEQYL. DNA of the CDR3: TGTGCCAGCAGTGAAGGATGGTCCTCCCTAAGCACTTCCTACGAGCAGTACTTA.

This clonotype has a count of ten or more. V and J are TRBV6-5 and TRBJ1-4, with D uncertain. CDR1 is MNHEY, CDR2 SVGAGI, per germline. This CDR3 comprises 15 residues. V was pared by 0 bases and J by 8 bases, with 13 bases between. CDR3 residues: CASSYSGTPGEKLFF. As DNA, the CDR3 is TGTGCCAGCAGTTACTCGGGCACCCCGGGGGAAAAACTGTTTTTT.

J is TRBJ1-5 and V is TRBV16; D remains ambiguous. Germline V lookup: CDR1 KGHSY, CDR2 FQNENV. V gave up 1 base and J gave up 12 bases, with 16 bases separating them. The CDR3 is 14 residues long. The CDR3: CASSQLGGNQLQHF. The DNA of the CDR3 is TGTGCCAGCAGCCAATTAGGAGGAAATCAACTCCAGCATTTT.

As concerns this clonotype: A clone one base away is much larger, so this may be a read error. The conserved final phenylalanine or tryptophan is absent from the CDR3, which likely points to a read error. The chain joins TRBV7-9 to TRBJ1-2; no firm D call. The germline gives CDR1 SEHNR, CDR2 FQNEAQ (reference sequence). Between the trimmed V and J ends, which lost 1 base and 6 bases, there was a span of 3 bases. This CDR3 spans 11 amino acids. The CDR3 is CASSLGDGYTY. As DNA, the CDR3 is TGTGCCAGCAGCTTAGGTGATGGCTACACCTAC.

Comments on this clonotype: A much larger clone differs by one base, so this may be a read error. The rearrangement links TRBV28 to TRBJ2-1; D possibly corresponds to TRBD2 (6 bases). Looked up from germline, CDR1 is MDHEN and CDR2 is SYDVKM. This CDR3 is 15 amino acids long. The CDR3 DNA is TGTGCCAACAGTTTAAACCGGAGGGCTAATAATGAGCAGTTCTTC. Translating gives CANSLNRRANNEQFF.

Of note for this clonotype: A much larger clone lies one base from this, so it may be a read error. The chain couples TRBV12-3 or TRBV12-4 to TRBJ1-1; 9 bases are shared with TRBD1. V lost 7 bases, J lost 4 bases, and 10 bases stayed unmatched. There are 15 residues in the CDR3. The CDR3, as DNA: TGTGCCAGCAATCCGACAGGGGGTTTGGGCACTGAAGCTTTCTTT. It specifies CASNPTGGLGTEAFF.

Comments on this clonotype: One end of the junction is discordant with germline, which a read error may explain. The chain uses TRBV6-5 and TRBJ1-3, with 10 positions matching TRBD1. CDR3 length: 15 amino acids. CDR1 and CDR2 from the germline V gene are MNHEY and SVGAGI. CDR3 coding DNA: TGTGCCAGTAGTTACCGGGTGACAGGGGGCCACACCATATATTTT. Protein: CASSYRVTGGHTIYF.

About this clonotype itself: The conserved closing phenylalanine or tryptophan is absent in this CDR3, likely reflecting a read error. The chain is built from TRBV11-3 and TRBJ2-4; 8 bases map to TRBD2. The CDR3 totals 18 residues. Trimming at V came to 5 bases and at J to 5 bases, leaving 17 bases not matched to a gene. CDR1 and CDR2 from the germline V gene are SGHNT and YENEEA. The CDR3 DNA follows: TGTGCCAGCAGCCCGGCCCGACTGGCGGGAGGATGGGAAAACATTCAGTACCTC. Translation: CASSPARLAGGWENIQYL.

With regard to this clonotype: Possible read error: a much larger clone is one base away. CDR3 in DNA: TGTGCCAGCAGCTTATTATATGAGCAGCTCTTC. Its protein product is CASSLLYEQLF. The rearrangement joins TRBV11-2 to TRBJ2-1, with no clear D. This CDR3 comprises 11 residues. CDR1 is SGHAT, CDR2 FQNNGV, per germline.

In the case of this clonotype: Given the absence of the conserved phenylalanine or tryptophan at the CDR3 end, a read error is likely. V and J are TRBV6-6 and TRBJ1-5; 10 bases fit TRBD1. The CDR3 consists of 15 residues. Germline assignment: CDR1 MNHNY and CDR2 SVGAGI (reference sequence). The CDR3 nucleotides read TGTGCCAGCAGCCGTGGACAGGGGGGCAATCAGCCTCAGCATATT. As protein: CASSRGQGGNQPQHI.

Comment on this clonotype: Since no conserved phenylalanine or tryptophan closes the CDR3, a read error is the likely cause. The chain employs TRBV6-1 and TRBJ2-1; D possibly matches TRBD1 or TRBD2 (6 bases each). The CDR3 length is 15 residues. V was trimmed by 5 bases and J by 1 base, leaving 12 bases between them. Looked up from germline, CDR1 is MNHNS and CDR2 is SASEGT. CDR3 DNA sequence: TGTGCCAGCAGTTATTCGGGGGCGTCCTACAATGAGCAGTTCCTC. Its protein is CASSYSGASYNEQFL.

As to this clonotype: Since no conserved phenylalanine or tryptophan closes the CDR3, a read error is the likely cause. CDR3 protein: CASSFRAGVSPGELFY. CDR3 bases: TGCGCCAGCAGCTTTAGAGCGGGAGTCAGTCCCGGGGAGCTGTTTTAT. V usage is TRBV5-1 and J usage is TRBJ2-2; the match to TRBD2 covers 8 bases. This CDR3 has 16 amino acids. Losses at the gene ends were 2 bases for V and 6 bases for J; bases not matched to a gene: 9. Germline CDR1 is SGHRS and CDR2 is YFSETQ.